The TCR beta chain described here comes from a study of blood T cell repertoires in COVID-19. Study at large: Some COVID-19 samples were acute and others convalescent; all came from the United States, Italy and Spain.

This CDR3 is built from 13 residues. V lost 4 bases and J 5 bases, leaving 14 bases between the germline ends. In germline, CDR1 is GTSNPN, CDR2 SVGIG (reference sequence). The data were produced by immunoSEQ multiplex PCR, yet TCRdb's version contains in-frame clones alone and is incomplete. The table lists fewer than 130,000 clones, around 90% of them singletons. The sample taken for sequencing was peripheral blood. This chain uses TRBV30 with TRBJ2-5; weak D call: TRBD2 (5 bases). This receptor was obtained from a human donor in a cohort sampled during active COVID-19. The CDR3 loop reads CAWKPGFGETQYF. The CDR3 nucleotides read TGTGCCTGGAAACCGGGGTTTGGGGAGACCCAGTACTTC. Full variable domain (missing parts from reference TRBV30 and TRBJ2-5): SQTIHQWPATLVQPVGSPLSLECTVEGTSNPNLYWYRQAAGRGLQLLFYSVGIGQISSEVPQNLSASRPQDRQFILSSKKLLLSDSGFYLCAWKPGFGETQYFGPGTRLLVL.